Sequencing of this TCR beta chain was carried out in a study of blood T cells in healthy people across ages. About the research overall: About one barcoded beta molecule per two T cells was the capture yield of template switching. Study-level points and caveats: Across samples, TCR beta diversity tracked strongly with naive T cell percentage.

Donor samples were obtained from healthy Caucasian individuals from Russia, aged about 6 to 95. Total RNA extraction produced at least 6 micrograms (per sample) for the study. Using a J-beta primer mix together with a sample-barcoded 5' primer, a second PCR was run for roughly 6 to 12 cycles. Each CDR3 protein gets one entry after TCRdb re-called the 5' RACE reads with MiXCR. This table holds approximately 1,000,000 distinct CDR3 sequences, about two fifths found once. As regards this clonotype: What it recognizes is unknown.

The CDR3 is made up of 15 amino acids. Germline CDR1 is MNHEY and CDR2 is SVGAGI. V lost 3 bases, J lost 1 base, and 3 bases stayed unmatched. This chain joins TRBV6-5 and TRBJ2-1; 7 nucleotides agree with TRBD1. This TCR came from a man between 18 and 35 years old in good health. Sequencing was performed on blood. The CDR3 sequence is CASSYTTGSYNEQFF. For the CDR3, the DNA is TGTGCCAGCAGTTATACGACAGGGTCCTACAATGAGCAGTTCTTC.